The 21 T cell receptor beta chains below come from one sample, sequenced in a study of vaccination effects on CD4 cells after COVID-19. An approximately nine-day culture period preceded the isolation of CD4+ T cells. Libraries were prepared by immunoSEQ multiplex PCR; TCRdb keeps only in-frame clonotypes and omits some of them. Here the sample spans over 45,000 clones, approximately 70% being singletons. The antigens of these receptors remain unknown. The sample in question was CD4+ T cells from PBMCs cultured without peptide, obtained before COVID-19 vaccination. The receptors here all came from a human donor who received a COVID-19 vaccine.

Written as DNA, the CDR3 is TGTGCCAGTAGTATGAGTGGCCCCGGGACAGGGATAACTTATAGCAATCAGCCCCAGCATTTT. This translates into CASSMSGPGTGITYSNQPQHF. V is TRBV19 and J is TRBJ1-5; the match to TRBD1 covers 9 bases. Germline V lookup: CDR1 LNHDA, CDR2 SQIVND (reference sequence). V shed 3 bases, J shed 0 bases, and the junction held 18 bases outside the gene matches. The length of the CDR3 is 21 residues.

The V call is TRBV28, the J call TRBJ2-7, with 7 bases that match TRBD2. The germline V gene has CDR1 MDHEN and CDR2 SYDVKM. CDR3 length: 15 residues. With 6 bases clipped from V and 2 bases from J, the junction kept 10 bases outside the gene matches. The CDR3, as DNA: TGTGCCAGCAGCCCTAGACTAGCCCAGACCTACGAGCAGTACTTC. Translation gives CASSPRLAQTYEQYF. Together with reference TRBV28 and TRBJ2-7, the CDR3 gives the full variable domain: DVKVTQSSRYLVKRTGEKVFLECVQDMDHENMFWYRQDPGLGLRLIYFSYDVKMKEKGDIPEGYSVSREKKERFSLILESASTNQTSMYLCASSPRLAQTYEQYFGPGTRLTVT.

V is TRBV5-1 and J is TRBJ2-1; 7 nucleotides line up with TRBD2. V gave up 4 bases and J gave up 4 bases; unmatched junction bases: 5. Germline-derived CDR1 and CDR2 are SGHRS and YFSETQ. This CDR3 region has 14 residues. The CDR3 loop reads CASSATSRYNEQFF. For the CDR3, the DNA is TGCGCCAGCAGCGCGACTAGCCGATACAATGAGCAGTTCTTC.

V is TRBV12-3 or TRBV12-4 and J is TRBJ2-1; perhaps TRBD2 as D (5 bases). The V end lost 1 base, the J end lost 5 bases, and 6 bases lay between the germline ends. There are 13 residues in the CDR3. CDR3 sequence (DNA): TGTGCCAGCAGTTTAGGACTACACAATGAGCAGTTCTTC. This translates into CASSLGLHNEQFF.

This sequence joins TRBV28 and TRBJ2-7; the D call may be TRBD1 or TRBD2 (5 bases each). The V end was cut by 7 bases, the J end by 2 bases, with 21 bases between. The CDR3 sequence is 16 residues long. The germline gives CDR1 MDHEN, CDR2 SYDVKM. CDR3 region: CASNPAGADLTYEQYF. CDR3 bases: TGTGCCAGCAACCCCGCCGGGGCAGATCTGACCTACGAGCAGTACTTC. Full variable domain (missing parts from reference TRBV28 and TRBJ2-7): DVKVTQSSRYLVKRTGEKVFLECVQDMDHENMFWYRQDPGLGLRLIYFSYDVKMKEKGDIPEGYSVSREKKERFSLILESASTNQTSMYLCASNPAGADLTYEQYFGPGTRLTVT.

The V and J genes are TRBV5-1 and TRBJ2-3, with D uncertain. Germline CDR1 reads SGHRS; CDR2 reads YFSETQ. This CDR3 region has 16 residues. Trimming pared 4 bases from V and 1 base from J, leaving 16 bases between. The CDR3 sequence is CASSPPRAAGTDTQYF. CDR3 in DNA: TGCGCCAGCAGCCCCCCTCGCGCGGCCGGCACAGATACGCAGTATTTT.

This rearrangement joins TRBV18 to TRBJ2-4; 7 nucleotides agree with TRBD1. V gave up 2 bases and J gave up 9 bases; unmatched junction bases: 13. This CDR3 region has 16 residues. Germline V gene lookup returns CDR1 KGHSH and CDR2 LQKENI. The CDR3, as DNA: TGTGCCAGCTCACCAGATCCCGGGACAGTATATAGCATTCAGTACTTC. Its protein is CASSPDPGTVYSIQYF.

V gene TRBV5-1 combines with J gene TRBJ1-1; 9 bases match TRBD1. Germline V gives CDR1 SGHRS, CDR2 YFSETQ. Trimming cost V 2 bases and J 5 bases; bases outside gene matches: 4. The CDR3 runs 14 residues. This chain's CDR3 is CASSFGDRETEAFF. CDR3 in DNA: TGCGCCAGCAGCTTTGGGGACAGGGAGACTGAAGCTTTCTTT.

This clone was picked up one time. V and J are TRBV10-3 and TRBJ1-1; D possibly corresponds to TRBD1 (6 bases). CDR3 size: 13 residues. Germline V gene data show CDR1 as ENHRY and CDR2 as SYGVKD. V was shortened by 6 bases and J by 6 bases, with 14 bases between the two germline ends. The CDR3 nucleotides read TGTGCCATCAGCATAAAACAGGGAGCTGAAGCTTTCTTT. Its protein is CAISIKQGAEAFF.

The V call is TRBV6-5, the J call TRBJ1-2; a weak D match, TRBD1 (6 bases). This CDR3 has 13 residues. Trimming left V 7 bases short and J 4 bases short, with 13 bases between. Germline V lookup: CDR1 MNHEY, CDR2 SVGAGI. The DNA for the CDR3 is TGTGCCAGCACCCAACAGGGACTCTATGGCTACACCTTC. This sequence encodes CASTQQGLYGYTF.

This sequence joins TRBV19 and TRBJ1-2, with 10 bases lining up with TRBD1. Unmatched junction bases numbered 8, after V lost 5 bases and J lost 8 bases. CDR1 is LNHDA, CDR2 SQIVND, per germline (reference sequence). The CDR3 is 14 amino acids. CDR3 coding DNA: TGTGCCAGTAGTCCCACAGGACAGGGGGGCGGCTACACCTTC. Translating it yields CASSPTGQGGGYTF.

The rearrangement joins TRBV14 to TRBJ1-4, with D possibly matching TRBD1 (6 bases). This CDR3 is 16 amino acids long. The V gene's germline CDR1 is SGHDN and CDR2 FVKESK. V lost 0 bases and J lost 8, with 16 bases in between. The CDR3 DNA reads as TGTGCCAGCAGCCAAGATCCGCCCAGGGGAGGGGAAAAACTGTTTTTT. This encodes CASSQDPPRGGEKLFF.

This clone showed up just once. The rearrangement joins TRBV11-1 to TRBJ2-1; maybe TRBD2 (6 bases). The CDR3 is 16 residues long. Germline V lookup: CDR1 SGHAT, CDR2 FQDESV (reference sequence). V was pared by 2 bases and J by 0 bases, with 11 bases between. The CDR3 sequence: CASSLNSGISYNEQFF. The CDR3 DNA reads TGTGCCAGCAGCTTAAATAGCGGCATCTCCTACAATGAGCAGTTCTTC.

The CDR3 region has the DNA TGTGCCAGCAGGGGTTCGAACACCGGGGAGCTGTTTTTT. It encodes CASRGSNTGELFF. The chain uses TRBV3-1 (or the pseudogene TRBV3-2) and TRBJ2-2; D gene unclear. The V gene's germline CDR1 is LGHDT and CDR2 YNNKEL (reference sequence). The CDR3 length is 13 residues. V lost 6 bases and J 0 bases, leaving 5 bases between the germline ends.

The V call is TRBV5-5, the J call TRBJ2-1; D is undetermined. The CDR3 has 11 residues. V was clipped by 4 bases and J by 3 bases, with 2 bases between them. Germline lookup yields CDR1 SGHKS and CDR2 YYEKEE (reference sequence). The CDR3 is CASSLYNEQFF. The CDR3 nucleotides are TGTGCCAGCAGCCTCTACAATGAGCAGTTCTTC.

In this sample, this clone turned up once. The junction does not match germline at one end; this may be a read error. CDR3 loop: CASSSVNPFSYNSPLHF. In DNA, the CDR3 is TGTGCTAGCAGCTCCGTTAACCCGTTCTCCTATAATTCACCCCTCCACTTT. The chain carries TRBV7-7 and TRBJ1-6, with D hard to call. CDR1 and CDR2 (germline): SSHAT, FNYEAQ (reference sequence). The CDR3 length is 17 residues.

This clone has only a few counts. The rearrangement joins TRBV18 to TRBJ2-6; unclear D gene. This CDR3 contains 13 residues. Trimming pared 6 bases from V and 1 base from J, leaving 4 bases between. Looked up from germline, CDR1 is KGHSH and CDR2 is LQKENI. The CDR3 coding sequence is TGTGCCAGCTCGACTTCTGGGGCCAACGTCCTGACTTTC. Translation: CASSTSGANVLTF.

The rearrangement uses TRBV11-2 and TRBJ1-6; the D is unclear. Deletions cut 3 bases from V and 13 bases from J, with 16 bases between. Germline CDR1 reads SGHAT; CDR2 reads FQNNGV. CDR3 length: 14 residues. The CDR3 DNA is TGTGCCAGCAGCTTTGGACTGGGGAGTCTTCCCCTCCACTTT. It translates to CASSFGLGSLPLHF.

The chain joins TRBV18 to TRBJ1-5; D unresolved. The CDR3 contains 13 residues. Germline V gives CDR1 KGHSH, CDR2 LQKENI. Trimming took off 2 bases at V and 5 bases at J, with 7 bases between the two ends. CDR3 region: CASSPGEYQPQHF. CDR3 bases: TGTGCCAGCTCACCAGGGGAGTATCAGCCCCAGCATTTT.

The J gene is TRBJ2-7, the V gene TRBV2, with 11 positions matching TRBD1. CDR3 size: 14 residues. With V trimmed by 8 bases and J by 3 bases, 6 bases remained unmatched. Germline lookup yields CDR1 SNHLY and CDR2 FYNNEI. The CDR3 sequence: CASSPGTGGYEQYF. In DNA form, the CDR3 reads TGTGCCAGCTCACCCGGGACAGGGGGCTACGAGCAGTACTTC.

This clone was picked up a small number of times. V is TRBV6-2 or TRBV6-3 and J is TRBJ1-1; 7 bases map to TRBD1. J was trimmed by 4 bases and V by 4 bases; bases with no gene match: 3. Per the germline V gene, CDR1 is MNHEY and CDR2 is SVGEGT. The CDR3 extends over 13 amino acids. CDR3 nucleotide sequence: TGTGCCAGCAGTTCGAGGGGGCCCACTGAAGCTTTCTTT. Translating it yields CASSSRGPTEAFF.